The clone carrying this T cell receptor (beta chain) was seen once. The data belong to a study of blood T cell repertoires in COVID-19. At the level of the study: Some COVID-19 samples were acute and others convalescent; all came from the United States, Italy and Spain. T cells, B-cell-depleted T cells, or PBMCs supplied cDNA or gDNA.

The method was immunoSEQ multiplex PCR; TCRdb's version includes in-frame clones alone and lacks a portion of them. The sample comprises about 200,000 clones, roughly 92% of which are singletons, and around 0.84% rests with the top ten. Enrollment of patients from Seattle took place during active infection, with longitudinal follow-up. The CDR3 extends over 17 amino acids. Germline lookup yields CDR1 LGHNA and CDR2 YSLEER. The trim removed 0 bases at V and 6 bases at J, leaving 10 bases unmatched. This receptor was taken from a man aged 60-69 years with COVID-19, enrolled during active disease. Sequencing was performed on peripheral blood. J is TRBJ2-2 and V is TRBV4-3; 7 bases fit TRBD2. CDR3 sequence (DNA): TGCGCCAGCAGCCAAGATTGGGGAAGCGGGATCCCCGGGGAGCTGTTTTTT. Encoded protein: CASSQDWGSGIPGELFF.